These T cell receptor beta chains were read from a single sample in a study of T-cell reconstitution after alpha-beta-depleted transplantation in children. TCRdb fed the PCR reads into MiXCR, producing one record per CDR3 protein. The profile covers just over 950,000 distinct CDR3 sequences, with around 30% appearing a single time and about 28% taken by the ten largest. Sequenced here: PBMCs, mostly from graft donor cells, sampled 360 days after TCRalphabeta/CD19-depleted stem cell transplant. The receptors were sampled from a boy less than two years old who had a stem cell transplant for SCID, so the T cells may come from the graft donor. Each CDR3 is given with its conserved first and last residue. The D gene is left open where the match is weak. The size field is filled for only some rows; it gives once, few, many or a size class.

>TRBJ2-2|TRBV12-3/TRBV12-4|few|NA
CASSARGVRGELFF
TGTGCCAGCAGTGCCCGAGGGGTTCGCGGGGAGCTGTTTTTT
>TRBJ2-7|TRBV11-2|few|NA
CASSPGEGVGYEQYF
TGTGCCAGCAGCCCAGGCGAGGGGGTGGGCTACGAGCAGTACTTC
>TRBJ2-7|TRBV20-1|few|NA
CSAPRGEYEQYF
TGCAGTGCTCCCCGAGGGGAGTACGAGCAGTACTTC
>TRBJ2-7|TRBV7-9|NA|NA
CASSSVWEQYF
TGTGCCAGCAGCTCGGTTTGGGAGCAGTACTTC
>TRBJ1-5|TRBV7-2|NA|NA
CASSVGWSQGQPQHF
TGTGCCAGCAGCGTCGGGTGGTCCCAGGGTCAGCCCCAGCATTTT
>TRBJ2-1|TRBV7-2|few|NA
CASSFSMINEQFF
TGTGCCAGCAGCTTCTCTATGATCAATGAGCAGTTCTTC
>TRBJ1-2|TRBV6-6|NA|NA
CASSYSSDWGGTF
TGTGCCAGCAGTTACTCGAGCGACTGGGGAGGCACCTTC
>TRBJ2-5|TRBV30|NA|NA
CAWGSRETQYF
TGTGCCTGGGGGTCCCGGGAGACCCAGTACTTC
>TRBJ2-3|TRBV27|many|TRBD2
CASKAGGSTDTQYF
TGTGCCAGCAAGGCGGGGGGCAGCACAGATACGCAGTATTTT
>TRBJ2-7|TRBV27|NA|NA
CASSLLRSDYEQYF
TGTGCCAGCAGTTTATTAAGGTCAGACTACGAGCAGTACTTC
>TRBJ2-5|TRBV10-2|few|TRBD2
CASSDYGGYQETQYF
TGCGCCAGCAGTGATTACGGGGGGTATCAAGAGACCCAGTACTTC
>TRBJ2-2|TRBV5-6|NA|TRBD1
CASSASGQGDGGELFF
TGTGCCAGCAGCGCGTCGGGACAGGGGGATGGTGGGGAGCTGTTTTTT
>TRBJ1-5|TRBV20-1|NA|NA
CSAIYGERQPQHF
TGCAGTGCCATCTATGGGGAGCGTCAGCCCCAGCATTTT
>TRBJ1-1|TRBV6-4|once|NA
CASTPSQANTEAFF
TGTGCCAGCACCCCAAGTCAGGCTAACACTGAAGCTTTCTTT
>TRBJ2-1|TRBV3-1|NA|NA
CASSQDRGYPYNEQFF
TGTGCCAGCAGCCAAGATAGAGGGTACCCCTACAATGAGCAGTTCTTC
>TRBJ1-3|TRBV12-3/TRBV12-4|few|NA
CASSLGQPSSGNTIYF
TGTGCCAGCAGTTTAGGCCAGCCGAGCTCTGGAAACACCATATATTTT
>TRBJ2-3|TRBV11-2|NA|NA
CASNTRGLVTDTQYF
TGTGCCAGCAATACTAGAGGGCTAGTCACAGATACGCAGTATTTT
>TRBJ1-5|TRBV19|few|NA
CASSIRDGNQPQHF
TGTGCCAGTAGTATCCGGGACGGAAATCAGCCCCAGCATTTT
>TRBJ2-1|TRBV20-1|NA|TRBD2
CSAPGDRGLAGDFYNEQFF
TGCAGTGCTCCAGGGGACAGGGGACTAGCGGGGGACTTTTACAATGAGCAGTTCTTC
>TRBJ1-2|TRBV28|few|TRBD1
CASSKDRGGDGYTF
TGTGCCAGCAGTAAGGACAGGGGGGGCGATGGCTACACCTTC
>TRBJ2-7|TRBV2|NA|TRBD2
CASRASGGNEQYF
TGTGCCAGCAGGGCTAGCGGGGGGAACGAGCAGTACTTC
>TRBJ2-1|TRBV11-2|NA|TRBD2
CASSAYSLAGVYNEQFF
TGTGCCAGCAGCGCCTATTCTCTAGCGGGGGTATACAATGAGCAGTTCTTC
>TRBJ2-1|TRBV7-3|NA|NA
CASSRSKAWDEQFF
TGTGCCAGCAGCCGTTCTAAAGCATGGGATGAGCAGTTCTTC
>TRBJ2-2|TRBV11-3|NA|TRBD1
CASSTGTGSTGELFF
TGTGCCAGCAGCACGGGGACAGGGAGTACCGGGGAGCTGTTTTTT
>TRBJ2-2|TRBV27|few|TRBD2
CASSLGTSGSLTGELFF
TGTGCCAGCAGTTTAGGTACTAGCGGGAGCCTCACCGGGGAGCTGTTTTTT